The clone carrying this T cell receptor beta chain has just one count. The CDR3 totals 14 residues. The V end lost 1 base, the J end lost 7 bases, and 13 bases lay between the germline ends. Germline CDR1 reads MDHEN; CDR2 reads SYDVKM. The data were obtained in a study of T cell changes during pregnancy in multiple sclerosis. Clones were sequenced by immunoSEQ multiplex PCR, and TCRdb holds only the in-frame ones, with some missing. The sample records just over 30,000 clones, 80% to 90% being singletons. The receptor's source is a female donor with multiple sclerosis, enrolled in a pregnancy study. V gene TRBV28 combines with J gene TRBJ1-2, with D possibly TRBD1 on 6 matching bases. This specimen consisted of CD8+ T cells from peripheral blood mononuclear cells, obtained in the first trimester of pregnancy. In nucleotides, the CDR3 is TGTGCCAGCAGTTTATACAGGGCAGGTGGTGGCTACACCTTC. Translation gives CASSLYRAGGGYTF.